The next 13 T cell receptor beta chains were all read from a single sample in a study of Ad26.COV2.S vaccination and SARS-CoV-2 variants. Treatment meaning: 19 received Ad26.COV2.S at low or high dose, single or two shots; roughly 5 received placebo; per-sample allocation not given. Collection of the samples took place on day 63 after the first injection of vaccine or placebo. Produced via immunoSEQ multiplex PCR; TCRdb's table is partial and in-frame only. Of roughly 350,000 clones in the sample, around 89% were seen once. The sequences come from peripheral blood, collected in a trial of Ad26.COV2.S vaccine versus placebo. The receptors derive from a person aged 18-60 years who received the Ad26.COV2.S COVID-19 vaccine or a placebo.

CDR3 sequence: CASSLWPQGRGNQPQHF. The CDR3 DNA reads TGCGCCAGCAGCTTGTGGCCTCAGGGAAGGGGCAATCAGCCCCAGCATTTT. The V call is TRBV5-1, the J call TRBJ1-5, with D tentatively TRBD1 (5 bases). Germline CDR1 and CDR2: SGHRS and YFSETQ. The V gene lost 1 base and the J gene lost 2 bases, with 16 bases spanning the gap. The length of the CDR3 is 17 residues.

The rearrangement joins TRBV19 to TRBJ2-7; no reliable D call. Trimming shortened V by 1 base and J by 2 bases, and 3 bases separated the two germline ends. There are 12 residues in the CDR3. CDR1 LNHDA and CDR2 SQIVND come from the germline V gene (reference sequence). The CDR3 spells CASSIGAYEQYF. CDR3 nucleotide sequence: TGTGCCAGTAGTATAGGGGCCTACGAGCAGTACTTC.

The rearrangement links TRBV6-1 to TRBJ2-5; tentative D call: TRBD2 (6 bases). CDR1 and CDR2 (germline): MNHNS, SASEGT. V shed 1 base and J shed 4 bases, with 19 bases lying between them. The CDR3 has 17 amino acids. The CDR3 here is CASSEGASVLFRETQYF. CDR3 bases: TGTGCCAGCAGTGAAGGGGCTAGCGTATTATTTCGAGAGACCCAGTACTTC.

The V and J genes are TRBV5-6 and TRBJ2-5; 8 bases agree with TRBD1. Germline CDR1 is SGHDT and CDR2 is YYEEEE. With V trimmed by 1 base and J by 4 bases, 9 bases remained unmatched. The CDR3 totals 16 residues. CDR3 DNA: TGTGCCAGCAGCTTGATGGCCAGGGGGCTCACAGAGACCCAGTACTTC. As protein: CASSLMARGLTETQYF.

The chain couples TRBV5-1 to TRBJ1-2; D is unclear. From germline, CDR1 is SGHRS and CDR2 YFSETQ. V lost 6 bases and J lost 2, with 14 bases in between. This CDR3 is 14 amino acids long. CDR3 region: CASKGEGLNYGYTF. The CDR3 DNA sequence: TGCGCCAGCAAAGGAGAGGGATTAAACTATGGCTACACCTTC.

V gene TRBV19 combines with J gene TRBJ1-4; D gene uncertain. CDR3 length: 15 amino acids. V lost 7 bases, J lost 5 bases, and 17 bases lay in between. Germline V gene lookup returns CDR1 LNHDA and CDR2 SQIVND (reference sequence). CDR3 residues: CASKPPGGLNEKLFF. CDR3 nucleotide sequence: TGTGCCAGTAAACCGCCGGGAGGGCTAAATGAAAAACTGTTTTTT.

This chain uses TRBV7-8 with TRBJ1-6; tentative D call: TRBD1 (5 bases). Germline V gene lookup returns CDR1 SGHVS and CDR2 FQNEAQ. Trimming left V 1 base short and J 10 bases short, with 17 bases between. The CDR3 runs 16 residues. DNA for the CDR3: TGTGCCAGCAGCTTAGAGGGCAGGGCCACAATCTCACCCCTCCACTTT. Amino acid sequence: CASSLEGRATISPLHF.

A single count supports this clone. The chain joins TRBV9 to TRBJ2-3; 10 nucleotides match TRBD2. V lost 3 bases, J lost 1 base, and 8 bases stayed unmatched. There are 17 residues in the CDR3. The germline gives CDR1 SGDLS, CDR2 YYNGEE. This chain's CDR3 is CASSGIKGTSGTDTQYF. CDR3 in DNA: TGTGCCAGCAGCGGTATCAAGGGGACTAGCGGCACAGATACGCAGTATTTT.

The chain combines TRBV5-1 with TRBJ2-3; 9 nucleotides align to TRBD2. The germline CDR1 and CDR2 sequences are SGHRS and YFSETQ. The V gene end was trimmed by 5 bases and the J gene end by 4 bases; junction bases not matched to a gene: 5. The CDR3 length is 14 residues. CDR3 nucleotides: TGCGCCAGCAGTTTTAGCGGGAGTTCAGATACGCAGTATTTT. This translates into CASSFSGSSDTQYF.

The V call is TRBV9, the J call TRBJ1-3; D is unclear. Trimming pared 0 bases from V and 0 bases from J, leaving 7 bases between. The CDR3 sequence is 15 residues long. Germline CDR1 reads SGDLS; CDR2 reads YYNGEE. In DNA form, the CDR3 reads TGTGCCAGCAGCGTAGGACCGACCTCTGGAAACACCATATATTTT. Amino acids: CASSVGPTSGNTIYF. The full variable domain, with the rest looked up from reference TRBV9 and TRBJ1-3, is DSGVTQTPKHLITATGQRVTLRCSPRSGDLSVYWYQQSLDQGLQFLIQYYNGEERAKGNILERFSAQQFPDLHSELNLSSLELGDSALYFCASSVGPTSGNTIYFGEGSWLTVV.

This clone showed up just once. V and J are TRBV29-1 and TRBJ2-2, with D perhaps matching TRBD2 (6 bases). With 6 bases removed from V and 1 base from J, the gap between germline ends came to 12 bases. CDR1 is SQVTM, CDR2 ANQGSEA, per germline. This CDR3 is 14 amino acids long. This CDR3 reads CSVTGTGNTGELFF. In nucleotides, the CDR3 is TGCAGCGTGACCGGGACTGGGAACACCGGGGAGCTGTTTTTT.

This clone has more than one count but fewer than ten. The chain is built from TRBV7-9 and TRBJ1-1, with no clear D. V was cut by 5 bases and J by 4 bases, with 11 bases left in between. The CDR3 covers 13 residues. Germline CDR1 is SEHNR and CDR2 is FQNEAQ (reference sequence). CDR3 protein: CASSASTGTEAFF. The DNA of the CDR3 is TGTGCCAGCAGCGCTAGTACGGGCACTGAAGCTTTCTTT.

V gene TRBV19 combines with J gene TRBJ1-3; D ambiguous. CDR3 size: 17 residues. V was shortened by 0 bases and J by 0 bases, with 12 bases between the two germline ends. Germline V gene lookup returns CDR1 LNHDA and CDR2 SQIVND (reference sequence). For the CDR3, the DNA is TGTGCCAGTAGTATAGATCTGGAGGCTTTCTCTGGAAACACCATATATTTT. Its protein is CASSIDLEAFSGNTIYF. Variable domain in full (rest from reference TRBV19 and TRBJ1-3): DGGITQSPKYLFRKEGQNVTLSCEQNLNHDAMYWYRQDPGQGLRLIYYSQIVNDFQKGDIAEGYSVSREKKESFPLTVTSAQKNPTAFYLCASSIDLEAFSGNTIYFGEGSWLTVV.